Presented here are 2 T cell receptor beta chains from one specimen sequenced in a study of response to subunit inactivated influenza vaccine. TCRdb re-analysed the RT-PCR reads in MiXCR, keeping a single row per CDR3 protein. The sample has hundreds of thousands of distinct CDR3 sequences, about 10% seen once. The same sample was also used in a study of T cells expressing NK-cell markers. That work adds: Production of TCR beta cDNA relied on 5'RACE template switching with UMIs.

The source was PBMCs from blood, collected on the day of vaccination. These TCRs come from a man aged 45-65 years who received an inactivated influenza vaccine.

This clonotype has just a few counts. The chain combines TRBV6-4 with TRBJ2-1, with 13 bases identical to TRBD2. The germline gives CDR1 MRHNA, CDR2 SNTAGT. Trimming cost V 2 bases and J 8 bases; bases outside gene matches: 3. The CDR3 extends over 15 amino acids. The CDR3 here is CASSDRTSGSDEQFF. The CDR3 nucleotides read TGTGCCAGCAGTGACCGGACTAGCGGGAGTGATGAGCAGTTCTTC.

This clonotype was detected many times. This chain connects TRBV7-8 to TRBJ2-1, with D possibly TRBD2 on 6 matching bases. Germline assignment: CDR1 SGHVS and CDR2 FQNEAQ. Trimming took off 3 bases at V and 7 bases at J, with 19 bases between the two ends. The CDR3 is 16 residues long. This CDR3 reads CASSFLTTGRGNEQFF. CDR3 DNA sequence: TGTGCCAGCAGCTTTCTAACAACAGGTCGGGGGAATGAGCAGTTCTTC.